Sequencing of this T cell receptor beta chain was carried out in a study of T cell responses to AZD1222 COVID-19 vaccine. This clone has just one count. This CDR3 spans 15 amino acids. The germline V gene has CDR1 SGHTA and CDR2 FQGTGA. V gave up 5 bases and J gave up 0 bases, with 12 bases separating them. Using immunoSEQ multiplex PCR, the repertoire was profiled, and TCRdb retains in-frame clones only, with some absent. The data contain 250,000 to 300,000 clones, 90% to 95% of them singletons. This rearrangement joins TRBV7-3 to TRBJ2-3, with a weak D call TRBD2 (5 bases). The source was peripheral blood, collected 28 days after the second AZD1222 dose. The receptor was isolated from an adult who received the AZD1222 COVID-19 vaccine. The CDR3 spells CASSLSGSSTDTQYF. The CDR3 DNA sequence: TGTGCCAGCAGCCTAAGCGGTTCTAGCACAGATACGCAGTATTTT.